This T cell receptor beta chain was identified during a study of vaccination and CD4 T cells after COVID-19. This clonotype occurred a few times. What it recognizes is unknown. The CDR3 runs to 15 residues. With V trimmed by 4 bases and J by 4 bases, 6 bases remained unmatched. Per germline, CDR1 MNHNS and CDR2 SASEGT. The Oncomine TCR Beta short-read assay sequenced DNA from cultured CD4+ T cells. Genomic DNA was extracted from cultured CD4+ T cells. TCRdb independently ran MiXCR on the PCR reads; one entry per CDR3 protein. The table records approximately 9,800 distinct CDR3 sequences, around two fifths of them present only once. Sample treatment: roughly 11-day PBMC culture with coronavirus spike peptide pools or control peptides (ViraFEST assay). One should note that the unexposed donor's CD4+ T cells were collected before the COVID-19 pandemic (2011-2018). Culture proceeded for about 10 days, and CD4+ T cells were then isolated by negative selection. Four cold-coronavirus spikes and SARS-CoV-2 S/N served to probe CD4+ T cells taken from unexposed donors, cells permitting.

The chain employs TRBV6-1 and TRBJ2-7; 11 bases line up with TRBD1. Material: CD4+ T cells from blood, cultured in vitro. The TCR was taken from a human donor in good health. The CDR3 reads CASSALGQGGYEQYF. In DNA form, the CDR3 reads TGTGCCAGCAGTGCCCTGGGACAGGGGGGGTACGAGCAGTACTTC.